The 2 T cell receptor beta chains below were found in one sample sequenced in a study of cytomegalovirus exposure and HLA in healthy donors. PCR amplification relied on 60 Vbeta primers (plus 13 Jbeta primers). TCRdb's table, derived via immunoSEQ multiplex PCR, lists solely in-frame clones and lacks some. The sample includes 55,000 to 70,000 clones, approximately 80% seen only once; the top ten take about 1.6%. The sample was PBMCs. The origin of the receptors is a human donor in good health.

The chain recombines TRBV2 with TRBJ2-3, with D possibly being TRBD2 (6 bases). V shed 7 bases and J shed 2 bases, with 13 bases lying between them. From germline, CDR1 is SNHLY and CDR2 FYNNEI. CDR3 length: 14 amino acids. DNA of the CDR3: TGTGCCAGCAACAAGAAGCGGGCCACAGATACGCAGTATTTT. Encoded protein: CASNKKRATDTQYF.

V usage is TRBV10-3 and J usage is TRBJ2-1; possible D gene TRBD2, 6 bases. The germline V gene encodes CDR1 ENHRY and CDR2 SYGVKD. V gave up 6 bases and J gave up 7 bases, with 13 bases separating them. CDR3 length: 13 amino acids. The CDR3 sequence is CAIRDSGGNEQFF. The CDR3 nucleotides are TGTGCCATCAGAGACAGTGGGGGGAATGAGCAGTTCTTC.